Following are 5 T cell receptor beta chains from one sample sequenced in a study of cytomegalovirus exposure and HLA in healthy donors. The PCR employed 60 Vbeta primers together with 13 Jbeta primers. Clones were read by immunoSEQ multiplex PCR, and TCRdb kept only the in-frame ones, dropping some. The sample holds some 86,000 clones, around 79% seen once. Material: PBMCs. The receptors here all came from a woman in her 40s in good health and CMV-seropositive.

The table lists this clone with a few counts. The rearrangement uses TRBV2 and TRBJ1-4, with TRBD1 matching 7 bases. Germline trimming cut 7 bases from V and 1 base from J; bases unmatched to any gene: 6. Germline V gives CDR1 SNHLY, CDR2 FYNNEI. The CDR3 sequence is 15 residues long. The CDR3 DNA follows: TGTGCCAGCACCCGACAGGGATTAACTAATGAAAAACTGTTTTTT. It codes for CASTRQGLTNEKLFF.

The chain couples TRBV19 to TRBJ2-1; 9 bases are shared with TRBD2. V shed 4 bases and J 6 bases; nucleotides not matched to a gene: 10. Germline V gene lookup returns CDR1 LNHDA and CDR2 SQIVND (reference sequence). CDR3 length equals 16 residues. CDR3 residues: CASSKGSGGPGNEQFF. For the CDR3, the DNA is TGTGCCAGTAGTAAAGGGAGCGGGGGGCCCGGCAATGAGCAGTTCTTC. The full variable domain, rest sourced from reference TRBV19 and TRBJ2-1, is DGGITQSPKYLFRKEGQNVTLSCEQNLNHDAMYWYRQDPGQGLRLIYYSQIVNDFQKGDIAEGYSVSREKKESFPLTVTSAQKNPTAFYLCASSKGSGGPGNEQFFGPGTRLTVL.

The V and J genes are TRBV2 and TRBJ2-7; 15 nucleotides line up with TRBD2. Germline loops: CDR1 SNHLY, CDR2 FYNNEI. J gave up 6 bases and V 9 bases, and 12 bases lay outside the gene matches. This CDR3 is 16 amino acids long. The CDR3: CARNSGTSGRTPEQYF. CDR3 nucleotide sequence: TGTGCCAGGAATTCCGGGACTAGCGGGAGGACTCCCGAGCAGTACTTC.

This clone was detected once. The chain combines TRBV18 with TRBJ1-5; TRBD1 is a possible D gene (6 bases). This CDR3 has 14 residues. V was cut by 6 bases and J by 9 bases, with 18 bases left in between. The V gene's germline CDR1 is KGHSH and CDR2 LQKENI. DNA of the CDR3: TGTGCCAGCTCCCAGGACAGCGGGATGGGGCCCCAGCATTTT. The encoded protein is CASSQDSGMGPQHF.

V is TRBV7-2 and J is TRBJ2-1; TRBD2 aligns across 13 bases. CDR3 size: 15 residues. CDR1 and CDR2 (germline): SGHTA, FQGNSA. V was pared by 5 bases and J by 6 bases, with 4 bases of the junction left unmatched. As DNA, the CDR3 is TGTGCCAGCAGCCCATGGACTAGCGGGAGCAATGAGCAGTTCTTC. Encoded protein: CASSPWTSGSNEQFF.